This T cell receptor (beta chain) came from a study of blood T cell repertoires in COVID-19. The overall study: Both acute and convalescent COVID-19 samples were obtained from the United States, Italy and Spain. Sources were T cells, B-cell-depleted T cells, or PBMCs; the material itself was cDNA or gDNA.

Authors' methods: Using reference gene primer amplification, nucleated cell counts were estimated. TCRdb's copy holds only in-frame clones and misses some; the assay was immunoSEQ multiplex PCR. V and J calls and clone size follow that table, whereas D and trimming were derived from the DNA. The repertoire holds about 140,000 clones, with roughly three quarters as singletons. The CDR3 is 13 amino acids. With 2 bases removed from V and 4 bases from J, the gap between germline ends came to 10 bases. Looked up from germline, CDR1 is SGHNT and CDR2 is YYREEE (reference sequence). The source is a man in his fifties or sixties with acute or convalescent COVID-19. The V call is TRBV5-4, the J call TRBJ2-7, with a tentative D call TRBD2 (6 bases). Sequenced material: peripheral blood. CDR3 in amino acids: CASSLKGRYEQYF. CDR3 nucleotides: TGTGCCAGCAGCTTAAAAGGGAGGTACGAGCAGTACTTC. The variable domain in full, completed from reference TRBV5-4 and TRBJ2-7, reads ETGVTQSPTHLIKTRGQQVTLRCSSQSGHNTVSWYQQALGQGPQFIFQYYREEENGRGNFPPRFSGLQFPNYSSELNVNALELDDSALYLCASSLKGRYEQYFGPGTRLTVT.